These 2 T cell receptor beta chains originate from one sample sequenced in a study of blood T cell repertoires in COVID-19. The assay was immunoSEQ multiplex PCR, and TCRdb's table has in-frame clones only and misses some. The table records more than 100,000 clones, about two thirds of them present only once. Sequenced input: peripheral blood. All receptors come from a human donor with acute or convalescent COVID-19. The donor label of this sample is uncertain.

V is TRBV18 and J is TRBJ2-1; 8 nucleotides agree with TRBD2. Germline values: CDR1 KGHSH, CDR2 LQKENI. The CDR3 totals 17 residues. The V gene end was trimmed by 6 bases and the J gene end by 0 bases; junction bases not matched to a gene: 10. Here the CDR3 reads CASSPSGGQASYNEQFF. Here the CDR3 DNA reads TGTGCCAGCTCCCCCTCGGGGGGGCAAGCCTCCTACAATGAGCAGTTCTTC.

V and J are TRBV27 and TRBJ1-1; 7 bases match TRBD1. The CDR3 runs 13 residues. V shed 7 bases, J shed 9 bases, and the junction held 11 bases outside the gene matches. CDR1 is MNHEY, CDR2 SMNVEV, per germline (reference sequence). CDR3 in amino acids: CASTQTGWEKAFF. In DNA, the CDR3 is TGTGCCAGCACGCAGACAGGGTGGGAGAAAGCTTTCTTT.